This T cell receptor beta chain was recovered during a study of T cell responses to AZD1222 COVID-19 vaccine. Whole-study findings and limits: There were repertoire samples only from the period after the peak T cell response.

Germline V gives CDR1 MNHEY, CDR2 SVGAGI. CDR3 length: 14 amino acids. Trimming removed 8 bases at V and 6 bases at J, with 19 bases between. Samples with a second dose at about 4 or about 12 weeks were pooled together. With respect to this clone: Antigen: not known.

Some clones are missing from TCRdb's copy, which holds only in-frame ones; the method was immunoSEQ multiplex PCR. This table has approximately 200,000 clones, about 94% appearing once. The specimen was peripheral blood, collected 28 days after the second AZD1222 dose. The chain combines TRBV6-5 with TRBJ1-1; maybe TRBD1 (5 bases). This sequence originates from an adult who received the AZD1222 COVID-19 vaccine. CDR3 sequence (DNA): TGTGCCAGCCTCCAGGCCGGGGGGATCCCTGAAGCTTTCTTT. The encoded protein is CASLQAGGIPEAFF.